This entry lists 27 T cell receptor beta chains sequenced from one sample in a study of technical replicates of blood from a handful of donors. Only in-frame clones appear in the TCRdb table, and some are missing; sequencing was by immunoSEQ multiplex PCR. The sample consists of some 74,000 clones, approximately 91% of them appearing once. Sequencing used T cells isolated from PBMCs. All receptors come from a human donor in good health.

The chain employs TRBV6-5 and TRBJ2-3, with D possibly being TRBD1 (6 bases). Trimming cost V 2 bases and J 7 bases, with 10 bases left between them. Germline V gene lookup returns CDR1 MNHEY and CDR2 SVGAGI. The CDR3 loop spans 13 amino acids. The CDR3 bases are TGTGCCAGCAGTTACACAGGGATGCATACGCAGTATTTT. Its translation: CASSYTGMHTQYF.

This clone was seen a handful of times. This chain connects TRBV18 to TRBJ1-5, with D perhaps TRBD1 (5 bases). Trimming took 3 bases from V and 1 from J, leaving 7 bases between them. This CDR3 has 14 amino acids. Per germline, CDR1 KGHSH and CDR2 LQKENI. The CDR3 loop reads CASSPEGSNQPQHF. DNA for the CDR3: TGTGCCAGCTCACCGGAGGGGAGCAATCAGCCCCAGCATTTT.

This chain joins TRBV4-3 and TRBJ1-2; TRBD1 matches at 7 bases. From germline, CDR1 is LGHNA and CDR2 YSLEER. This CDR3 is 14 amino acids long. Trimming removed 2 bases from V and 4 bases from J; junction bases left unmatched: 4. The CDR3 DNA follows: TGCGCCAGCAGCCAAACCGGGACAGTCTATGGCTACACCTTC. It encodes CASSQTGTVYGYTF.

CDR3 sequence (DNA): TGTGCCAGTAGTATAGATTCTAGGACAGGGTTGAACACTGAAGCTTTCTTT. As protein: CASSIDSRTGLNTEAFF. The rearrangement uses TRBV19 and TRBJ1-1, with 8 nucleotides matching TRBD1. Germline V lookup: CDR1 LNHDA, CDR2 SQIVND (reference sequence). CDR3 length: 17 amino acids. Trimming cost V 0 bases and J 0 bases; bases outside gene matches: 6. Based on the CDR3 plus reference TRBV19 and TRBJ1-1, the full variable domain is DGGITQSPKYLFRKEGQNVTLSCEQNLNHDAMYWYRQDPGQGLRLIYYSQIVNDFQKGDIAEGYSVSREKKESFPLTVTSAQKNPTAFYLCASSIDSRTGLNTEAFFGQGTRLTVV.

The rearrangement uses TRBV9 and TRBJ2-1, with D unresolved. This CDR3 is 15 amino acids long. Germline loops: CDR1 SGDLS, CDR2 YYNGEE. The V and J ends lost 0 bases and 4 bases respectively, with 11 bases between them. The chain's CDR3 is CASSVETLAYNEQFF. CDR3 nucleotide sequence: TGTGCCAGCAGCGTAGAAACGTTAGCTTACAATGAGCAGTTCTTC.

The J gene is TRBJ2-1, the V gene TRBV19, with D tentatively TRBD2 (6 bases). Trimming shortened V by 3 bases and J by 9 bases, and 12 bases separated the two germline ends. The germline V gene encodes CDR1 LNHDA and CDR2 SQIVND (reference sequence). This CDR3 is 13 amino acids long. The CDR3 DNA reads TGTGCCAGTAGTATGGGGGGATTCAGTGAGCAGTTCTTC. This encodes CASSMGGFSEQFF.

The chain links TRBV13 to TRBJ2-7; TRBD2 agrees at 9 bases. This CDR3 region has 14 residues. CDR1 is PRHDT and CDR2 is FYEKMQ in the germline V gene (reference sequence). Trimming cost V 3 bases and J 4 bases; bases outside gene matches: 4. The CDR3 sequence: CASSFGSGSYEQYF. The CDR3, as DNA: TGTGCCAGCAGCTTTGGTAGCGGGAGTTACGAGCAGTACTTC.

The rearrangement links TRBV7-3 to TRBJ1-1, with D tentatively TRBD1 (6 bases). Trimming took off 6 bases at V and 3 bases at J, with 11 bases between the two ends. Germline loops: CDR1 SGHTA, CDR2 FQGTGA. The CDR3 runs to 13 residues. Written as DNA, the CDR3 is TGTGCCAGCAGTCGACAGGTTGACACTGAAGCTTTCTTT. This sequence encodes CASSRQVDTEAFF. Full variable domain (rest looked up from reference TRBV7-3 and TRBJ1-1): GAGVSQTPSNKVTEKGKYVELRCDPISGHTALYWYRQSLGQGPEFLIYFQGTGAADDSGLPNDRFFAVRPEGSVSTLKIQRTERGDSAVYLCASSRQVDTEAFFGQGTRLTVV.

A remark on this clone: The junction departs from germline at one end; a sequencing error may be responsible. This sequence joins TRBV2 and TRBJ2-7; D not resolved. The germline gives CDR1 SNHLY, CDR2 FYNNEI. There are 12 residues in the CDR3. The CDR3 region has the DNA TGTGCCAGCGCTCCTCCGCGGATCGGCGGTAACTTC. This translates into CASAPPRIGGNF.

The V call is TRBV19, the J call TRBJ1-2, with D possibly TRBD1 on 6 matching bases. V shed 8 bases and J shed 4 bases, with 14 bases lying between them. Germline-derived CDR1 and CDR2 are LNHDA and SQIVND (reference sequence). The length of the CDR3 is 13 residues. CDR3 sequence: CASGEGVGYGYTF. In nucleotides, the CDR3 is TGTGCCAGTGGAGAGGGGGTGGGCTATGGCTACACCTTC.

The V gene is TRBV7-2, the J gene TRBJ2-3; D remains ambiguous. The germline gives CDR1 SGHTA, CDR2 FQGNSA. The CDR3 loop spans 13 amino acids. Trimming took 2 bases from V and 2 from J, leaving 5 bases between them. The CDR3, as DNA: TGTGCCAGCAGCTTAACCTACACAGATACGCAGTATTTT. Its protein is CASSLTYTDTQYF.

This chain links TRBV9 with TRBJ2-3; D gene uncertain. Between the trimmed V and J ends, which lost 4 bases and 3 bases, there was a span of 15 bases. The CDR3 is 15 amino acids. The germline gives CDR1 SGDLS, CDR2 YYNGEE. Here the CDR3 reads CASSSTTPLTDTQYF. CDR3 DNA: TGTGCCAGCAGCTCGACGACTCCACTTACAGATACGCAGTATTTT.

The chain recombines TRBV9 with TRBJ2-7; 12 bases match TRBD2. Unmatched junction bases numbered 0, after V lost 0 bases and J lost 2 bases. This CDR3 region has 15 residues. CDR1 SGDLS and CDR2 YYNGEE come from the germline V gene. In DNA, the CDR3 is TGTGCCAGCAGCGTAGGACTAGCGGGAGCCTACGAGCAGTACTTC. Protein sequence: CASSVGLAGAYEQYF. Together with reference TRBV9 and TRBJ2-7, the CDR3 gives the full variable domain: DSGVTQTPKHLITATGQRVTLRCSPRSGDLSVYWYQQSLDQGLQFLIQYYNGEERAKGNILERFSAQQFPDLHSELNLSSLELGDSALYFCASSVGLAGAYEQYFGPGTRLTVT.

This chain uses TRBV27 with TRBJ1-5; possibly TRBD1 for D (6 bases). The V end lost 5 bases, the J end lost 3 bases, and 17 bases lay between the germline ends. The CDR3 has 16 amino acids. Germline V lookup: CDR1 MNHEY, CDR2 SMNVEV (reference sequence). The chain's CDR3 is CASSTSGQTYNQPQHF. In DNA, the CDR3 is TGTGCCAGCAGTACGTCTGGACAGACTTACAATCAGCCCCAGCATTTT.

The chain recombines TRBV21-1 with TRBJ1-5; no check of the table's D call, TRBD1, against the DNA was made. TRBV21-1 is designated a pseudogene. The CDR3 covers 12 residues. The CDR3 here is CASKQDNQPQHF. The DNA for the CDR3 is TGTGCCAGCAAGCAGGACAATCAGCCCCAGCATTTT.

V usage is TRBV6-1 and J usage is TRBJ2-3; 11 bases align to TRBD2. V was pared by 2 bases and J by 6 bases, with 4 bases of the junction left unmatched. Germline values: CDR1 MNHNS, CDR2 SASEGT. CDR3 length equals 15 residues. As DNA, the CDR3 is TGTGCCAGCAGTGAAATAACTAGCGGGAGTGATACGCAGTATTTT. This encodes CASSEITSGSDTQYF.

V usage is TRBV5-6 and J usage is TRBJ2-7, with D perhaps TRBD1 (5 bases). V was pared by 1 base and J by 2 bases, with 10 bases between. The CDR3 runs 14 residues. Germline-derived CDR1 and CDR2 are SGHDT and YYEEEE. The CDR3 loop reads CASSLSDSTYEQYF. CDR3 DNA sequence: TGTGCCAGCAGCTTGTCAGACAGTACCTACGAGCAGTACTTC.

The CDR3 sequence is CASSLDRSYNEQFF. In nucleotides, the CDR3 is TGTGCCAGCAGCCTGGACAGATCCTACAATGAGCAGTTCTTC. The chain joins TRBV16 to TRBJ2-1; TRBD1 might be the D (6 bases). Germline-derived CDR1 and CDR2 are KGHSY and FQNENV. There are 14 residues in the CDR3. The V end was cut by 4 bases, the J end by 1 base, with 8 bases between.

The chain joins TRBV7-7 to TRBJ2-2; D unresolved. Trimming took 1 base from V and 3 from J, leaving 12 bases between them. This CDR3 is 16 amino acids long. CDR1 and CDR2 (germline): SSHAT, FNYEAQ (reference sequence). In DNA, the CDR3 is TGTGCCAGCAGCTTAGAACTTCGTGAAGACACCGGGGAGCTGTTTTTT. Its protein is CASSLELREDTGELFF.

This sequence joins TRBV7-9 and TRBJ2-1; TRBD1 matches 9 bases. Trimming removed 5 bases from V and 10 bases from J; junction bases left unmatched: 3. This CDR3 has 12 amino acids. Germline loops: CDR1 SEHNR, CDR2 FQNEAQ (reference sequence). The DNA of the CDR3 is TGTGCCAGCAGCACAGGGGGCTTGGAGCAGTTCTTC. This sequence encodes CASSTGGLEQFF.

The rearrangement joins TRBV6-5 to TRBJ2-1; maybe TRBD2 (6 bases). Germline V gives CDR1 MNHEY, CDR2 SVGAGI. CDR3 length: 15 residues. Trimming stripped 6 bases from V and 4 bases from J, with 16 bases between. For the CDR3, the DNA is TGTGCCAGCAGCTTAGCGGAGGGGATATACAATGAGCAGTTCTTC. It translates to CASSLAEGIYNEQFF.

The genes are TRBV4-1 and TRBJ2-5; D gene unclear. The CDR3 loop spans 14 amino acids. The germline V and J ends were trimmed by 4 bases and 1 base, with 10 bases remaining between them. The V gene's germline CDR1 is MGHRA and CDR2 YSYEKL. In nucleotides, the CDR3 is TGCGCCAGCAGCCTAACGGTTAGCCAAGAGACCCAGTACTTC. This sequence encodes CASSLTVSQETQYF.

This clone appeared a single time. V is TRBV19 and J is TRBJ1-5; D ambiguous. CDR1 and CDR2 (germline): LNHDA, SQIVND (reference sequence). The CDR3 sequence is 14 residues long. The ends were cut back, 7 bases at V and 6 bases at J, with 16 bases in the middle. The CDR3 sequence: CASTGRDWGQPQHF. The CDR3 nucleotides read TGTGCCAGTACCGGGAGGGATTGGGGTCAGCCCCAGCATTTT.

The chain carries TRBV10-3 and TRBJ1-3; a weak D match, TRBD1 (6 bases). CDR1 is ENHRY and CDR2 is SYGVKD in the germline V gene. The CDR3 spans 17 residues. Trimming left V 0 bases short and J 7 bases short, with 19 bases between. CDR3 sequence (DNA): TGTGCCATCAGTGAGTCTTTTCGGGACACCACCGGGAACACCATATATTTT. Protein: CAISESFRDTTGNTIYF.

V and J are TRBV7-9 and TRBJ2-2, with unresolved D. The CDR3 is 12 residues long. The germline V and J ends were trimmed by 6 bases and 2 bases, with 4 bases remaining between them. Germline V gene lookup returns CDR1 SEHNR and CDR2 FQNEAQ (reference sequence). The CDR3 sequence: CASSTNTGELFF. The CDR3 DNA reads as TGTGCCAGCAGTACTAACACCGGGGAGCTGTTTTTT.

The chain employs TRBV5-1 and TRBJ1-4, with 9 positions matching TRBD1. The CDR3 loop spans 15 amino acids. CDR1 and CDR2 (germline): SGHRS, YFSETQ. The V and J ends lost 4 bases and 8 bases, in that order; junction bases with no gene match: 9. The CDR3: CASSPTGGPEEKLFF. The CDR3 region has the DNA TGCGCCAGCAGCCCGACAGGGGGTCCGGAAGAAAAACTGTTTTTT.

This chain joins TRBV27 and TRBJ2-7; TRBD2 might be the D (5 bases). V was trimmed by 0 bases and J by 5 bases, leaving 14 bases between them. In germline, CDR1 is MNHEY, CDR2 SMNVEV (reference sequence). The CDR3 is 15 residues long. The CDR3 loop is CASSLSYGILDEQYF. For the CDR3, the DNA is TGTGCCAGCAGTTTATCCTACGGGATCCTTGACGAGCAGTACTTC.